The 2 T cell receptor beta chains presented below share a single source sample, sequenced in a study of T cells after yellow fever vaccination. From the 5' RACE reads, TCRdb called clonotypes with MiXCR, one entry per CDR3 protein. This table has about 630,000 distinct CDR3 sequences, roughly an eighth appearing once. This sample comprised PBMCs, obtained on the day of the yellow fever booster vaccination. The receptors were sampled from a man aged 30 to 39 who received the YFV17D yellow fever vaccine.

The V gene is TRBV4-3, the J gene TRBJ2-7, with D perhaps matching TRBD1 (5 bases). There are 15 residues in the CDR3. Germline lookup yields CDR1 LGHNA and CDR2 YSLEER. V gave up 0 bases and J gave up 1 base, with 10 bases separating them. The CDR3 sequence: CASSQDPQGSYEQYF. CDR3 nucleotides: TGCGCCAGCAGCCAAGATCCGCAGGGTTCCTACGAGCAGTACTTC.

The genes are TRBV6-4 and TRBJ2-1; 11 bases line up with TRBD1. V was clipped by 4 bases and J by 6 bases; unmatched bases: 5. CDR1 MRHNA and CDR2 SNTAGT come from the germline V gene. This CDR3 comprises 15 residues. CDR3 amino acids: CASSVTGTGGNEQFF. The CDR3 coding sequence is TGTGCCAGCAGTGTTACCGGGACAGGGGGCAATGAGCAGTTCTTC.